This T cell receptor beta chain came from a study of CD8 T cells in Susac syndrome. Reverse transcription used roughly 0.45 to 1 ug RNA and random hexamers. A multiplex approach, immunoSEQ multiplex PCR, amplified TCR beta CDR3 across 54 Vbeta and 13 Jbeta. TCRdb analysed the immunoSEQ multiplex PCR reads with MiXCR anew, one entry per CDR3 protein. This table holds approximately 150,000 distinct CDR3 sequences, about 93% found once. CD8+ and CD4+ T cells taken from blood had their TCR beta sequenced. Isolation of CD8+ and CD4+ T cells was performed negatively, whereas enrichment of TEMRA cells was done by FACS. The V gene's germline CDR1 is SQVTM and CDR2 ANQGSEA. Trimming took off 5 bases at V and 2 bases at J, with 15 bases between the two ends. This CDR3 has 14 amino acids.

This clonotype was obtained from a human donor in good health. Material for sequencing was CD4+ T cells from PBMCs. The chain carries TRBV29-1 and TRBJ2-5; D possibly corresponds to TRBD2 (6 bases). The CDR3 DNA is TGCAGCGTTACCCGGGACGGGGGACAAGAGACCCAGTACTTC. Translating gives CSVTRDGGQETQYF. Full variable domain (rest looked up from reference TRBV29-1 and TRBJ2-5): SAVISQKPSRDICQRGTSLTIQCQVDSQVTMMFWYRQQPGQSLTLIATANQGSEATYESGFVIDKFPISRPNLTFSTLTVSNMSPEDSSIYLCSVTRDGGQETQYFGPGTRLLVL.